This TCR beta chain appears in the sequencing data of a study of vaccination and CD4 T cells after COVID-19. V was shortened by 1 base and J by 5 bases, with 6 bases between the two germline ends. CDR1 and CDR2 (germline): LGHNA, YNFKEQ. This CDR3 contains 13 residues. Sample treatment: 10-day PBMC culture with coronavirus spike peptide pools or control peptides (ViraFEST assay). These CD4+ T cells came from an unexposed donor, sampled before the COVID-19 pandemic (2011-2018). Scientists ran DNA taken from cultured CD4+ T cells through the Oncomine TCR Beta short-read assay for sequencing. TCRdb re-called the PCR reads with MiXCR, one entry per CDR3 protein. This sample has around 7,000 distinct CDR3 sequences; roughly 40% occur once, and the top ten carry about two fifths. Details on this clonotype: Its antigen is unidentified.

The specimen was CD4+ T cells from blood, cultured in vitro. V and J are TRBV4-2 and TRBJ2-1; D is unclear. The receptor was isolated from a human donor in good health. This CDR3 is CASSQGLDNEQFF. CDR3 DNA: TGTGCCAGCAGCCAAGGTCTAGACAATGAGCAGTTCTTC.